The rows below give T cell receptor beta chains drawn from one sample of a study of CD8 T cells in ankylosing spondylitis. TCRdb reprocessed the 5' RACE reads with MiXCR, giving one entry per CDR3 protein. Of 500,000 or so distinct CDR3 sequences in the sample, approximately 5.3% were seen once. Sequencing input: blood, either unsorted or a sorted T cell fraction (not recorded which). These receptors were taken from a male donor with ankylosing spondylitis. Both conserved end residues are part of each CDR3. Fields, in order: V gene, clone size, D gene, J gene, CDR3 DNA, CDR3 protein. The D gene is left open where the match is weak. Some rows have no size entry. The others give once, few or many, or a class for an expanded clone.

TRBV2,few,TRBD2,TRBJ2-5,TGTGCCAGCAGGGCAAAAACTAGCGGGGGGGCAGAAGAGACCCAGTACTTC,CASRAKTSGGAEETQYF
TRBV5-5,many,.,TRBJ1-2,TGTGCCAGCAGCCTGGGAGTCATTGGCTACACCTTC,CASSLGVIGYTF
TRBV20-1,many,TRBD1,TRBJ1-4,TGCAGTGCTAGTGGGACAGGGGATGGCGAAAAACTGTTTTTT,CSASGTGDGEKLFF
TRBV5-1,many,.,TRBJ2-5,TGCGCCAGCAGCTTGATCCCGGGAAAGGGAGAGACCCAGTACTTC,CASSLIPGKGETQYF
TRBV20-1,many,.,TRBJ1-5,TGCAGTGCGACGGACCCTTCTAGCAATCAGCCCCAGCATTTT,CSATDPSSNQPQHF
TRBV4-3,many,.,TRBJ2-2,TGCGCCAGCAGCCAAGTTATGACCGGGGAGCTGTTTTTT,CASSQVMTGELFF
TRBV5-1,.,.,TRBJ1-1,TGCGCCAGCAGCTTGCAGTATCCGAACACTGAAGCTTTCTTT,CASSLQYPNTEAFF
TRBV20-1,many,.,TRBJ1-1,TGCAGTGCTAGTGGAGCGGGGAGTGAAGCTTTCTTT,CSASGAGSEAFF
TRBV29-1,many,.,TRBJ2-5,TGCAGCGCCTACCCGTCCAGTGGAGAGACCCAGTACTTC,CSAYPSSGETQYF
TRBV9,many,.,TRBJ2-5,TGTGCCAGCAGCGTTGCAACAGGAGAGACCCAGTACTTC,CASSVATGETQYF
TRBV4-1,.,TRBD2,TRBJ2-5,TGCGCCAGCAGCCAAGGACCGGGAGGGTCCGAGACCCAGTACTTC,CASSQGPGGSETQYF
TRBV12-3/TRBV12-4,many,.,TRBJ2-5,TGTGCCAGCAGTTTAGGGGCCCCGTATACCCAGTACTTC,CASSLGAPYTQYF
TRBV4-3,many,.,TRBJ2-3,TGCGCCAGCAGCCAAGATCTTTTTGGTGGTGGCACAGATACGCAGTATTTT,CASSQDLFGGGTDTQYF
TRBV6-1,.,.,TRBJ1-5,TGTGCCAGCAGTGACGGCAGCAATCAGCCCCAGCATTTT,CASSDGSNQPQHF
TRBV20-1,many,.,TRBJ2-3,TGCAGTGCTTTGACTAGTAGTCAAACGAATACGCAGTATTTT,CSALTSSQTNTQYF
TRBV5-6,.,.,TRBJ1-2,TGTGCCAGCAGCTGGACAATGGTTGACGGCTACACCTTC,CASSWTMVDGYTF